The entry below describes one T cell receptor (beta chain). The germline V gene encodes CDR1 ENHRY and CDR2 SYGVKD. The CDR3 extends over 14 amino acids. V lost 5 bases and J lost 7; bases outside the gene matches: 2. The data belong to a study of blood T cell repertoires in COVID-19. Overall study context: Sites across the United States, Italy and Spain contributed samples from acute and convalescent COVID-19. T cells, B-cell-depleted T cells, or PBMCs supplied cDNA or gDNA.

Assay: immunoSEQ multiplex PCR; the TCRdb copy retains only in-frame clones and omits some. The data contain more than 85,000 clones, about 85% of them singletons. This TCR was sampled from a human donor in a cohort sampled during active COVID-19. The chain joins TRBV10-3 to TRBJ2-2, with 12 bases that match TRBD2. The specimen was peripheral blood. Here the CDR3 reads CAISTSGGNGELFF. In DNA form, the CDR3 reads TGTGCCATCAGTACTAGCGGGGGGAACGGGGAGCTGTTTTTT.